These T cell receptor beta chains were read from a single sample in a study of cytomegalovirus exposure and HLA in healthy donors. TCRdb's copy holds only in-frame clones and misses some; the assay was immunoSEQ multiplex PCR. The sample has 200,000 to 250,000 clones, 85% seen once. What was sequenced was PBMCs. Receptors were obtained from a human donor in good health. The CDR3 runs from the conserved cysteine through the conserved F or W. D genes are given only for firm matches. Clone size appears in some rows only: once, few, many, or a class for an expanded clone.

CDR3 length	clone size	J gene	D gene	V gene	CDR3 protein	CDR3 DNA
12	NA	TRBJ2-7	TRBD1	TRBV10-2	CASRGQFYEQYF	TGCGCCAGCAGGGGACAGTTTTACGAGCAGTACTTC
16	NA	TRBJ2-2	TRBD2	TRBV5-6	CASSLWGLAYTGELFF	TGTGCCAGCAGCTTGTGGGGACTAGCTTACACCGGGGAGCTGTTTTTT
16	once	TRBJ2-3	TRBD2	TRBV28	CASIPPPGTSGTSQYF	TGTGCCAGCATCCCACCCCCGGGGACTAGCGGGACGTCGCAGTATTTT
17	NA	TRBJ2-5	TRBD1	TRBV28	CASSSSLVAGGSETQYF	TGTGCCAGCAGTTCGTCCCTCGTGGCAGGGGGCTCAGAGACCCAGTACTTC
16	NA	TRBJ2-5	NA	TRBV7-6	CASSLGVAGLRETQYF	TGTGCCAGCAGCTTAGGAGTTGCGGGTCTGCGAGAGACCCAGTACTTC
12	NA	TRBJ1-1	NA	TRBV28	CASSPGTYRAFF	TGTGCCAGCAGCCCCGGGACTTATCGAGCTTTCTTT
16	few	TRBJ2-1	NA	TRBV28	CASSLGARKQYNEQFF	TGTGCCAGCAGTTTAGGGGCGAGAAAGCAGTACAATGAGCAGTTCTTC
11	NA	TRBJ2-4	TRBD2	TRBV6-6	CASMQREGRYF	TGTGCCAGCATGCAGCGGGAGGGTAGGTACTTC
15	once	TRBJ2-5	TRBD1	TRBV11-2	CASSLGTGRIETQYF	TGTGCCAGCAGCTTAGGGACAGGGAGGATTGAGACCCAGTACTTC
17	NA	TRBJ1-2	TRBD1	TRBV10-3	CAIRGSGTGGASTGYTF	TGTGCCATCAGAGGATCCGGGACAGGGGGTGCTTCTACCGGCTACACCTTC
17	NA	TRBJ2-1	TRBD2	TRBV7-8	CASSFPPSGGLYNEQFF	TGTGCCAGCAGCTTCCCCCCTAGCGGGGGCCTATACAATGAGCAGTTCTTC
14	once	TRBJ2-1	NA	TRBV10-3	CAISVVSSYNEQFF	TGTGCCATCAGTGTGGTGAGCTCCTACAATGAGCAGTTCTTC
16	once	TRBJ2-1	TRBD2	TRBV5-1	CASSRMTSGLHNEQFF	TGCGCCAGCAGCAGGATGACTAGCGGGCTTCACAATGAGCAGTTCTTC
16	NA	TRBJ2-3	TRBD1	TRBV27	CASHPRQGLRPDTQYF	TGTGCCAGCCACCCGAGACAGGGCTTACGACCAGATACGCAGTATTTT
14	once	TRBJ1-2	NA	TRBV12-5	CASGPPGNSYGYTF	TGTGCTAGTGGTCCCCCGGGTAATAGCTATGGCTACACCTTC
12	NA	TRBJ1-5	NA	TRBV29-1	CSVSLSNQPQHF	TGCAGCGTCTCCTTGAGCAATCAGCCCCAGCATTTT
14	NA	TRBJ2-7	TRBD2	TRBV18	CASSLAGAEYEQYF	TGTGCCAGCTCACTAGCGGGAGCTGAGTACGAGCAGTACTTC
12	NA	TRBJ1-2	TRBD1	TRBV27	CASSTSGGGYTF	TGTGCCAGCAGTACATCAGGGGGCGGCTACACCTTC
14	NA	TRBJ1-2	TRBD1	TRBV6-5	CASSYSDRGGGYTF	TGTGCCAGCAGTTACTCCGACAGGGGAGGGGGCTACACCTTC
17	NA	TRBJ2-1	TRBD2	TRBV5-1	CASSLGPREDPYNEQFF	TGCGCCAGCAGCTTGGGGCCTCGGGAGGACCCCTACAATGAGCAGTTCTTC
13	NA	TRBJ2-7	NA	TRBV14	CASSQGLDYEQYF	TGTGCCAGCAGCCAAGGACTCGACTACGAGCAGTACTTC
14	once	TRBJ2-7	NA	TRBV6-1	CASSPSAGVYEQYF	TGTGCCAGCAGTCCATCGGCCGGAGTCTACGAGCAGTACTTC
14	NA	TRBJ2-3	NA	TRBV5-1	CASSTGLLTDTQYF	TGCGCCAGCAGCACGGGACTTCTGACAGATACGCAGTATTTT
15	once	TRBJ1-5	TRBD1	TRBV11-2	CASSLSAGGNQPQHF	TGTGCCAGCAGCTTGTCAGCAGGGGGAAATCAGCCCCAGCATTTT
15	NA	TRBJ2-3	NA	TRBV18	CASSPYRVFTDTQYF	TGTGCCAGCTCACCATACAGGGTATTCACAGATACGCAGTATTTT
15	NA	TRBJ2-5	TRBD2	TRBV11-3	CASSLEPAGLETQYF	TGTGCCAGCAGCTTAGAACCAGCGGGACTAGAGACCCAGTACTTC
15	NA	TRBJ1-1	NA	TRBV13	CASSQGGSMNTEAFF	TGTGCCAGCAGCCAGGGCGGCAGCATGAACACTGAAGCTTTCTTT
15	NA	TRBJ2-3	TRBD2	TRBV9	CASSVAGLGTDTQYF	TGTGCCAGCAGCGTAGCGGGACTAGGCACAGATACGCAGTATTTT
14	NA	TRBJ2-7	NA	TRBV9	CASSVAVGSYEQYF	TGTGCCAGCAGCGTAGCTGTCGGGAGTTACGAGCAGTACTTC
15	NA	TRBJ2-7	NA	TRBV7-2	CASSLALNTSYEQYF	TGTGCCAGCAGCTTAGCGCTTAACACCTCCTACGAGCAGTACTTC
13	NA	TRBJ1-1	NA	TRBV11-2	CASSLVQGTEAFF	TGTGCCAGCAGCTTAGTACAGGGCACTGAAGCTTTCTTT
15	NA	TRBJ2-1	NA	TRBV9	CASSVGAGSYNEQFF	TGTGCCAGCAGCGTAGGGGCGGGTTCCTACAATGAGCAGTTCTTC
19	NA	TRBJ2-3	TRBD2	TRBV14	CASSQDGTSGFLSTDTQYF	TGTGCCAGCAGCCAAGATGGGACTAGCGGGTTCCTTAGCACAGATACGCAGTATTTT
12	few	TRBJ1-5	NA	TRBV2	CASNSYNQPQHF	TGTGCCAGCAACTCGTACAATCAGCCCCAGCATTTT
16	NA	TRBJ2-3	NA	TRBV7-9	CASSLMDSVRADTQYF	TGTGCCAGCAGCCTAATGGACAGCGTTCGGGCAGATACGCAGTATTTT
17	NA	TRBJ2-7	NA	TRBV25-1	CASSEPPGRGHSYEQYF	TGTGCCAGCAGTGAGCCGCCCGGCAGGGGTCACTCCTACGAGCAGTACTTC
16	NA	TRBJ2-3	TRBD2	TRBV14	CASSQTSATSTDTQYF	TGTGCCAGCAGCCAAACTAGCGCAACTAGCACAGATACGCAGTATTTT
13	once	TRBJ2-1	NA	TRBV25-1	CASSEAASPEQFF	TGTGCCAGCAGTGAAGCGGCCTCCCCTGAGCAGTTCTTC
14	NA	TRBJ2-7	TRBD2	TRBV7-9	CASSVLAGEGEQYF	TGTGCCAGCAGCGTACTAGCGGGAGAGGGCGAGCAGTACTTC
12	NA	TRBJ2-3	NA	TRBV6-1	CASSDYTDTQYF	TGTGCCAGCAGTGACTACACAGATACGCAGTATTTT
13	NA	TRBJ2-1	TRBD2	TRBV6-1	CASAGGGYNEQFF	TGTGCCAGCGCGGGAGGGGGCTACAATGAGCAGTTCTTC
13	NA	TRBJ2-3	TRBD1	TRBV29-1	CSVGTGNTDTQYF	TGCAGCGTTGGGACAGGGAACACAGATACGCAGTATTTT
12	NA	TRBJ2-3	TRBD2	TRBV15	CATSLGRDTQYF	TGTGCCACCAGCCTCGGGAGGGATACGCAGTATTTT
18	once	TRBJ1-3	TRBD1	TRBV18	CASSRATGGNLFGNTIYF	TGTGCCAGCTCACGTGCCACAGGGGGGAACCTCTTTGGAAACACCATATATTTT
16	NA	TRBJ2-3	NA	TRBV13	CASSLRTRDLSDTQYF	TGTGCCAGCAGCTTACGTACGCGGGACCTCTCAGATACGCAGTATTTT
15	NA	TRBJ2-1	TRBD2	TRBV7-3	CASSLELSGSNEQFF	TGTGCCAGCAGCTTAGAACTTAGCGGGAGCAATGAGCAGTTCTTC
14	once	TRBJ2-5	NA	TRBV7-2	CASSLTGGQETQYF	TGTGCCAGCAGCTTGACAGGAGGCCAAGAGACCCAGTACTTC
14	NA	TRBJ1-4	NA	TRBV7-9	CASSPGPEREKLFF	TGTGCCAGCAGCCCGGGTCCCGAGCGGGAAAAACTGTTTTTT
12	NA	TRBJ2-5	TRBD1	TRBV5-6	CASYHRGETQYF	TGTGCCAGCTACCACAGGGGAGAGACCCAGTACTTC
16	NA	TRBJ2-1	NA	TRBV6-4	CASSDSYGGPYNEQFF	TGTGCCAGCAGTGATTCTTACGGGGGTCCCTACAATGAGCAGTTCTTC
17	NA	TRBJ2-7	TRBD2	TRBV2	CASSPTGASGRTNEQYF	TGTGCCAGCAGCCCAACGGGGGCTAGCGGGAGAACGAACGAGCAGTACTTC
14	NA	TRBJ2-1	TRBD2	TRBV11-2	CASSAGLADNEQFF	TGTGCCAGCAGCGCGGGACTAGCAGACAATGAGCAGTTCTTC
15	NA	TRBJ2-5	TRBD2	TRBV2	CASSGWTSGEETQYF	TGTGCCAGCAGTGGCTGGACTAGCGGGGAAGAGACCCAGTACTTC
16	NA	TRBJ2-7	TRBD1	TRBV6-5	CASSYSKQGLRYEQYF	TGTGCCAGCAGTTACTCGAAACAGGGGCTCCGGTACGAGCAGTACTTC